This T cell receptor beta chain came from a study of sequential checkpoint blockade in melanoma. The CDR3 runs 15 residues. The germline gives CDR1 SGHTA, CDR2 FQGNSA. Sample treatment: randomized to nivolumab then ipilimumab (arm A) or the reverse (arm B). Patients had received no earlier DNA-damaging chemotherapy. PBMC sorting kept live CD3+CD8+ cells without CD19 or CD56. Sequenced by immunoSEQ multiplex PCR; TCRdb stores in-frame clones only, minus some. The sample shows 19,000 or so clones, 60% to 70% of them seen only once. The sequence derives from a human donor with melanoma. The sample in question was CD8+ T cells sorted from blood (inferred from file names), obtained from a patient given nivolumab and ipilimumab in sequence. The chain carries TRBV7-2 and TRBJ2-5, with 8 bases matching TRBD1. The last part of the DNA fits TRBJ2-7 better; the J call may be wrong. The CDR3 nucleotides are TGTGCCAGCAGCTTAATCCAGGGGGCCTACCACGAGCAGTACTTC. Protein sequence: CASSLIQGAYHEQYF.